This is a list of T cell receptor beta chains from one sample in a study of cytomegalovirus exposure and HLA in healthy donors. TCRdb keeps only in-frame clones here, not all; method: immunoSEQ multiplex PCR. The table lists around 20,000 clones, approximately 80% of them singletons. The sample was PBMCs. The receptors originated from a human donor in good health. CDR3s include the opening cysteine and the closing phenylalanine or tryptophan. The order of the fields is D gene, V gene, clone size, J gene, CDR3 length, CDR3 DNA, CDR3 protein. A D gene is named only where the DNA matches it firmly. Clone size is given for some rows only: seen once, a few or many times, or a class if the clone is expanded.

D gene: TRBD1; V gene: TRBV6-4; clone size: -; J gene: TRBJ1-5; CDR3 length: 13; CDR3 DNA: TGTGCCAGCAGTGACGAAGGGGGCCAGCCCCAGCATTTT; CDR3 protein: CASSDEGGQPQHF
D gene: -; V gene: TRBV7-9; clone size: large; J gene: TRBJ2-7; CDR3 length: 15; CDR3 DNA: TGTGCCAGCACCCTACCCGGCAACAGTTTCTACGAGCAGTACTTC; CDR3 protein: CASTLPGNSFYEQYF
D gene: -; V gene: TRBV6-5; clone size: -; J gene: TRBJ1-1; CDR3 length: 14; CDR3 DNA: TGTGCCAGCAGCCCTTCGGGACATAGCGCTGAAGCTTTCTTT; CDR3 protein: CASSPSGHSAEAFF
D gene: TRBD1; V gene: TRBV7-9; clone size: few; J gene: TRBJ1-2; CDR3 length: 14; CDR3 DNA: TGTGCCAGCAACCCCGACAGGGAACCTTATGGCTACACCTTC; CDR3 protein: CASNPDREPYGYTF
D gene: TRBD1; V gene: TRBV5-1; clone size: -; J gene: TRBJ2-1; CDR3 length: 15; CDR3 DNA: TGCGCCAGCAGCCTGGAGCCGACAGGGGGCAATGAGCAGTTCTTC; CDR3 protein: CASSLEPTGGNEQFF
D gene: TRBD2; V gene: TRBV4-3; clone size: -; J gene: TRBJ2-7; CDR3 length: 15; CDR3 DNA: TGCGCCAGCAGCCAACCCAGGGAGGGGACCGACGAGCAGTACTTC; CDR3 protein: CASSQPREGTDEQYF
D gene: TRBD2; V gene: TRBV5-1; clone size: -; J gene: TRBJ2-5; CDR3 length: 17; CDR3 DNA: TGCGCCAGCAGCTTAGGGACTAGCGGGGGCCTACGGGAGACCCAGTACTTC; CDR3 protein: CASSLGTSGGLRETQYF
D gene: -; V gene: TRBV7-7; clone size: -; J gene: TRBJ2-7; CDR3 length: 16; CDR3 DNA: TGTGCCAGCAGCCACGGCCCAGACAGGAATTCCTACGAGCAGTACTTC; CDR3 protein: CASSHGPDRNSYEQYF
D gene: -; V gene: TRBV29-1; clone size: -; J gene: TRBJ2-1; CDR3 length: 12; CDR3 DNA: TGCAGCGTTCGCGCCTCCTACAATGAGCAGTTCTTC; CDR3 protein: CSVRASYNEQFF
D gene: TRBD2; V gene: TRBV10-1; clone size: -; J gene: TRBJ2-7; CDR3 length: 14; CDR3 DNA: TGCGCCAGCAGTGAGCGGGAGGATTGGTACGAGCAGCACTTC; CDR3 protein: CASSEREDWYEQHF
D gene: -; V gene: TRBV7-2; clone size: -; J gene: TRBJ2-1; CDR3 length: 15; CDR3 DNA: TGTGCCAGCAGCCGACAGATAAGCTCCTACAATGAGCAGTTCTTC; CDR3 protein: CASSRQISSYNEQFF
D gene: -; V gene: TRBV7-9; clone size: -; J gene: TRBJ2-1; CDR3 length: 11; CDR3 DNA: TGTGCCAGCAGGTCCGGGTCGGGGGAGTTCTTC; CDR3 protein: CASRSGSGEFF
D gene: TRBD1; V gene: TRBV7-9; clone size: -; J gene: TRBJ2-7; CDR3 length: 15; CDR3 DNA: TGTGCCAGCAGCCCCACGGGACAGACCCCCTACGAGCAGTACTTC; CDR3 protein: CASSPTGQTPYEQYF
D gene: TRBD2; V gene: TRBV18; clone size: once; J gene: TRBJ2-3; CDR3 length: 17; CDR3 DNA: TGTGCCAGCTCAACTACCGGACTAGCGGGGGGGTTGGATACGCAGTATTTT; CDR3 protein: CASSTTGLAGGLDTQYF
D gene: -; V gene: TRBV11-2; clone size: -; J gene: TRBJ2-4; CDR3 length: 16; CDR3 DNA: TGTGCCAGCAGCCCAGCAGGAGGGCTAGCCAAAAACATTCAGTACTTC; CDR3 protein: CASSPAGGLAKNIQYF
D gene: TRBD2; V gene: TRBV9; clone size: -; J gene: TRBJ2-1; CDR3 length: 12; CDR3 DNA: TGTGCCAGCGGGGGGGAGGGGAATGAGCAGTTCTTC; CDR3 protein: CASGGEGNEQFF
D gene: TRBD1; V gene: TRBV11-2; clone size: -; J gene: TRBJ1-1; CDR3 length: 17; CDR3 DNA: TGTGCCAGCAGCTTAGGGTTAGGGGGCAGGAGGAACACTGAAGCTTTCTTT; CDR3 protein: CASSLGLGGRRNTEAFF
D gene: -; V gene: TRBV7-9; clone size: -; J gene: TRBJ2-5; CDR3 length: 17; CDR3 DNA: TGTGCCAGCAGCGCTACGGGTAGCCCCCGGGTGGGTGAGACCCAGTACTTC; CDR3 protein: CASSATGSPRVGETQYF
D gene: -; V gene: TRBV5-3; clone size: -; J gene: TRBJ2-7; CDR3 length: 16; CDR3 DNA: TGTGCCAGAAGCCCCCTCTGGCGGGAAGGGGCCTACGAGCAGTACTTC; CDR3 protein: CARSPLWREGAYEQYF
D gene: -; V gene: TRBV5-6; clone size: -; J gene: TRBJ1-5; CDR3 length: 17; CDR3 DNA: TGTGCCAGCAGCCTAGCCTCGGCCCTCAGGAGCAATCAGCCCCAGCATTTT; CDR3 protein: CASSLASALRSNQPQHF
D gene: -; V gene: TRBV6-5; clone size: -; J gene: TRBJ1-1; CDR3 length: 13; CDR3 DNA: TGTGCCAGCAGCCCGGTCAGCAGGGCTGAAGCTTTCTTT; CDR3 protein: CASSPVSRAEAFF
D gene: -; V gene: TRBV15; clone size: -; J gene: TRBJ2-5; CDR3 length: 14; CDR3 DNA: TGTGCCACCAGCAGAGATCCGGTACAAGAGACCCAGTACTTC; CDR3 protein: CATSRDPVQETQYF
D gene: -; V gene: TRBV9; clone size: -; J gene: TRBJ2-2; CDR3 length: 16; CDR3 DNA: TGTGCCAGCAGCCCCGTCGCTCAGGCTAACACCGGGGAGCTGTTTTTT; CDR3 protein: CASSPVAQANTGELFF
D gene: TRBD2; V gene: TRBV28; clone size: -; J gene: TRBJ2-7; CDR3 length: 16; CDR3 DNA: TGTGCCAGCAGTTATAGCGGGGGCCTCAGCTCCTACGAGCAGTACTTC; CDR3 protein: CASSYSGGLSSYEQYF
D gene: -; V gene: TRBV15; clone size: -; J gene: TRBJ2-3; CDR3 length: 16; CDR3 DNA: TGTGCCACCAGCAGAGGGGACACGTCTAGCACAGATACGCAGTATTTT; CDR3 protein: CATSRGDTSSTDTQYF
D gene: -; V gene: TRBV11-2; clone size: -; J gene: TRBJ2-7; CDR3 length: 15; CDR3 DNA: TGTGCCAGCAGCTTAGTGGCGGTAAGGTCGGGGGAGCAGTACTTC; CDR3 protein: CASSLVAVRSGEQYF
D gene: -; V gene: TRBV6-5; clone size: -; J gene: TRBJ1-1; CDR3 length: 13; CDR3 DNA: TGTGCCAGCAGTTTCAGACACAACACTGAAGCTTTCTTT; CDR3 protein: CASSFRHNTEAFF
D gene: -; V gene: TRBV4-3; clone size: -; J gene: TRBJ1-2; CDR3 length: 13; CDR3 DNA: TGCGCCAGCAGCCAAGGGCAGAACTATGGCTACACCTTC; CDR3 protein: CASSQGQNYGYTF
D gene: -; V gene: TRBV5-5; clone size: -; J gene: TRBJ1-1; CDR3 length: 13; CDR3 DNA: TGTGCCAGCAGCTCCCTAACCTACACTGAAGCTTTCTTT; CDR3 protein: CASSSLTYTEAFF
D gene: -; V gene: TRBV7-9; clone size: -; J gene: TRBJ2-1; CDR3 length: 16; CDR3 DNA: TGTGCCAGCAGCTTAGGTGGTAGCGCCCCTTACAATGAGCAGTTCTTC; CDR3 protein: CASSLGGSAPYNEQFF
D gene: TRBD1; V gene: TRBV19; clone size: -; J gene: TRBJ2-7; CDR3 length: 15; CDR3 DNA: TGTGCCAGTAGTACCGGGACAGGGGGCTTCTACGAGCAGTACTTC; CDR3 protein: CASSTGTGGFYEQYF
D gene: TRBD2; V gene: TRBV6-6; clone size: -; J gene: TRBJ2-5; CDR3 length: 14; CDR3 DNA: TGTGCCAGCAGTTACGGCGGGGGGCAAGAGACCCAGTACTTC; CDR3 protein: CASSYGGGQETQYF
D gene: TRBD2; V gene: TRBV5-5; clone size: -; J gene: TRBJ2-3; CDR3 length: 15; CDR3 DNA: TGTGCCAGCAGCTCGTTGGGGGGGGTGGCAGATACGCAGTATTTT; CDR3 protein: CASSSLGGVADTQYF
D gene: -; V gene: TRBV28; clone size: -; J gene: TRBJ2-7; CDR3 length: 14; CDR3 DNA: TGTGCCAGCAGTTTCTTCAGGGCCCCCTACGAGCAGTACTTC; CDR3 protein: CASSFFRAPYEQYF
D gene: -; V gene: TRBV5-5; clone size: -; J gene: TRBJ2-5; CDR3 length: 14; CDR3 DNA: TGTGCCAGCAGCGTCGGGGGTGCGCAAGAGACCCAGTACTTC; CDR3 protein: CASSVGGAQETQYF
D gene: TRBD2; V gene: TRBV2; clone size: -; J gene: TRBJ2-5; CDR3 length: 14; CDR3 DNA: TGTGCCAGCACGATCATAGCGGGGGGGAAGACCCAGTACTTC; CDR3 protein: CASTIIAGGKTQYF
D gene: -; V gene: TRBV27; clone size: -; J gene: TRBJ2-1; CDR3 length: 14; CDR3 DNA: TGTGCCTCTGGGGGGAGCGGAGGGTACAATGAGCAGTTCTTC; CDR3 protein: CASGGSGGYNEQFF
D gene: -; V gene: TRBV11-2; clone size: -; J gene: TRBJ2-3; CDR3 length: 13; CDR3 DNA: TGTGCCAGCAGCTTTGGGGCCACGGATACGCAGTATTTT; CDR3 protein: CASSFGATDTQYF
D gene: TRBD1; V gene: TRBV4-1; clone size: -; J gene: TRBJ2-7; CDR3 length: 16; CDR3 DNA: TGCGCCAGCAGCCAAACAGGGGACCTATTCTCCTACGAGCAGTACTTC; CDR3 protein: CASSQTGDLFSYEQYF
D gene: TRBD2; V gene: TRBV6-1; clone size: -; J gene: TRBJ2-5; CDR3 length: 15; CDR3 DNA: TGTGCCATCGGGCTAGCGGGAGTGGGGCAAGAGACCCAGTACTTC; CDR3 protein: CAIGLAGVGQETQYF